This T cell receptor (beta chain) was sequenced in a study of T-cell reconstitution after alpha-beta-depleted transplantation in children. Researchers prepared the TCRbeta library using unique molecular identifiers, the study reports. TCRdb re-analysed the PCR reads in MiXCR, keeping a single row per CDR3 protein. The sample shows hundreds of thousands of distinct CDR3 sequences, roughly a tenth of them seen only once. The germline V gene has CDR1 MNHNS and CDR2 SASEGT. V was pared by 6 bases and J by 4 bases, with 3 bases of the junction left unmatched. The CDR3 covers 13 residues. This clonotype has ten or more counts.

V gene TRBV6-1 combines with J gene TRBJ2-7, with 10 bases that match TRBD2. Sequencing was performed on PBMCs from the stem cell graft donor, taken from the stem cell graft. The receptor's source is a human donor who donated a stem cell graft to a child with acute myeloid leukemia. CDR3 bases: TGTGCCAGCAGGGGACTAGCGTCGTACGAGCAGTACTTC. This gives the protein CASRGLASYEQYF.